These 21 T cell receptor beta chains were sequenced from one sample in a study of blood T cells in healthy people across ages. For the second PCR, which ran for 7 to 11 cycles, a sample-barcoded 5' primer and a J-beta primer mix were used. TCRdb re-called the 5' RACE reads with MiXCR, one entry per CDR3 protein. This table has about 1.1 million distinct CDR3 sequences, around two fifths appearing once. Material: blood. Receptors were obtained from a man aged 18 to 30 in good health.

This clonotype turned up a few times. The rearrangement uses TRBV4-1 and TRBJ2-1, with a weak D call TRBD1 (5 bases). This CDR3 has 12 residues. The germline gives CDR1 MGHRA, CDR2 YSYEKL. Trimming took off 0 bases at V and 13 bases at J, with 10 bases between the two ends. This chain's CDR3 is CASSQDLQVQFF. The CDR3, as DNA: TGCGCCAGCAGCCAAGATTTACAGGTTCAGTTCTTC.

The CDR3 reads CSARDPGEAYNEQFF. Written as DNA, the CDR3 is TGCAGTGCTAGAGACCCAGGGGAGGCCTACAATGAGCAGTTCTTC. The gene calls are TRBV20-1 and TRBJ2-1; perhaps D is TRBD1 or TRBD2 (6 bases each). In germline, CDR1 is DFQATT, CDR2 SNEGSKA (reference sequence). V was shortened by 0 bases and J by 2 bases, with 11 bases between the two germline ends. The CDR3 runs 15 residues.

This chain connects TRBV5-6 to TRBJ1-2; D remains unclear. The ends were cut back, 6 bases at V and 2 bases at J, with 11 bases in the middle. This CDR3 has 13 amino acids. Germline-derived CDR1 and CDR2 are SGHDT and YYEEEE. The CDR3 DNA sequence: TGTGCCAGCACCGTTTCCCGAAACTATGGCTACACCTTC. It translates to CASTVSRNYGYTF.

This clonotype was seen a handful of times. J is TRBJ2-3 and V is TRBV6-5, with D perhaps matching TRBD2 (5 bases). Germline CDR1 reads MNHEY; CDR2 reads SVGAGI. V lost 2 bases and J 1 base, leaving 10 bases between the germline ends. The CDR3 extends over 15 amino acids. CDR3 sequence reads: CASSYRGSRTDTQYF. Written as DNA, the CDR3 is TGTGCCAGCAGTTACCGAGGGTCCCGCACAGATACGCAGTATTTT.

This clonotype was observed a handful of times. The chain employs TRBV6-6 and TRBJ1-6, with D unresolved. The CDR3 contains 16 residues. V lost 0 bases and J 9 bases, leaving 15 bases between the germline ends. CDR1 MNHNY and CDR2 SVGAGI come from the germline V gene (reference sequence). The CDR3 region has the DNA TGTGCCAGCAGTTACTCATCGGGCCCCAAATCTTCACCCCTCCACTTT. Its protein product is CASSYSSGPKSSPLHF.

The gene calls are TRBV20-1 and TRBJ2-2; TRBD2 aligns across 9 bases. After removal of 0 bases from V and 0 bases from J, the junction contained 5 bases not matched to a gene. There are 17 residues in the CDR3. Germline values: CDR1 DFQATT, CDR2 SNEGSKA (reference sequence). CDR3 amino acids: CSARDSRLAANTGELFF. DNA for the CDR3: TGCAGTGCTAGAGATTCGCGACTAGCGGCGAACACCGGGGAGCTGTTTTTT.

This clonotype has a handful of counts. The chain joins TRBV29-1 to TRBJ2-1; TRBD2 is a possible D gene (6 bases). Trimming stripped 1 base from V and 6 bases from J, with 13 bases between. The CDR3 totals 14 residues. CDR1 is SQVTM, CDR2 ANQGSEA, per germline. CDR3 in amino acids: CSVEGGRLGNEQFF. The CDR3 nucleotides are TGCAGCGTTGAAGGAGGGAGGCTCGGCAATGAGCAGTTCTTC.

The CDR3 reads CASSSDLKTDTIYF. The CDR3 region has the DNA TGTGCCAGCAGCTCCGACCTCAAAACGGACACCATATATTTT. The chain recombines TRBV7-9 with TRBJ1-3, with no clear D. CDR3 length: 14 residues. CDR1 SEHNR and CDR2 FQNEAQ come from the germline V gene (reference sequence). With 4 bases removed from V and 8 bases from J, the gap between germline ends came to 15 bases.

A few counts support this clonotype. The chain combines TRBV6-2 or TRBV6-3 with TRBJ1-2; tentative D call: TRBD1 (5 bases). This CDR3 has 14 amino acids. V was trimmed by 4 bases and J by 4 bases, leaving 13 bases between them. Germline lookup yields CDR1 MNHEY and CDR2 SVGEGT. In DNA form, the CDR3 reads TGTGCCAGCAGTTTCCAAGGCAGGGTCTATGGCTACACCTTC. This translates into CASSFQGRVYGYTF.

This clonotype was counted only a few times. The gene calls are TRBV4-3 and TRBJ2-2; maybe TRBD1 (6 bases). CDR3 length: 15 residues. CDR1 is LGHNA and CDR2 is YSLEER in the germline V gene. V gave up 0 bases and J gave up 3 bases, with 8 bases separating them. The CDR3: CASSQDGQYTGELFF. CDR3 nucleotide sequence: TGCGCCAGCAGCCAAGATGGACAGTACACCGGGGAGCTGTTTTTT.

The chain couples TRBV25-1 to TRBJ2-3; D is perhaps TRBD1 (5 bases). Germline loops: CDR1 MGHDK, CDR2 SYGVNS. The germline V and J ends were trimmed by 3 bases and 1 base, with 8 bases remaining between them. There are 14 residues in the CDR3. For the CDR3, the DNA is TGTGCCAGCAGTGATCCGACAGGCACAGATACGCAGTATTTT. Translating it yields CASSDPTGTDTQYF.

With respect to this clonotype: This may arise from a read error, as a much more abundant clone is one base away. The rearrangement joins TRBV12-3 or TRBV12-4 to TRBJ1-4; TRBD1 matches 7 bases. The CDR3 spans 13 residues. V was clipped by 8 bases and J by 8 bases; unmatched bases: 8. Here the CDR3 DNA reads TGTGCCAGCGGTCGGGACAGTAGGGAAAAACTGTTTTTT. This encodes CASGRDSREKLFF.

A few counts support this clonotype. The V gene is TRBV4-3, the J gene TRBJ2-7; TRBD2 is a possible D gene (5 bases). Trimming left V 0 bases short and J 2 bases short, with 20 bases between. The CDR3 has 18 residues. Germline V gives CDR1 LGHNA, CDR2 YSLEER. The CDR3 region has the DNA TGCGCCAGCAGCCAAGATAATGGACTCGTTCTAGCTGCCTACGAGCAGTACTTC. It encodes CASSQDNGLVLAAYEQYF.

This clonotype has at least ten counts. The chain employs TRBV7-2 and TRBJ2-5, with D hard to call. The ends were cut back, 2 bases at V and 11 bases at J, with 12 bases in the middle. CDR1 and CDR2 from the germline V gene are SGHTA and FQGNSA. CDR3 length: 12 residues. The CDR3 loop is CASSLSSNEQYF. The DNA of the CDR3 is TGTGCCAGCAGCTTATCTTCCAATGAGCAGTACTTC.

V gene TRBV6-6 combines with J gene TRBJ1-5; 7 bases are a match to TRBD1. The trim removed 10 bases at V and 6 bases at J, leaving 6 bases unmatched. Germline lookup yields CDR1 MNHNY and CDR2 SVGAGI (reference sequence). The CDR3 totals 12 residues. CDR3 coding DNA: TGTGCCACAGATCCAGGGGGTCAGCCCCAGCATTTT. Protein sequence: CATDPGGQPQHF.

In this sample, this clonotype turned up a few times. V gene TRBV2 combines with J gene TRBJ1-2; D is perhaps TRBD1 (5 bases). Germline values: CDR1 SNHLY, CDR2 FYNNEI. The V end was cut by 5 bases, the J end by 0 bases, with 25 bases between. CDR3 length: 19 residues. This chain's CDR3 is CASSTLVGGRLKTNYGYTF. CDR3 nucleotides: TGTGCCAGCAGTACCCTTGTTGGGGGACGCCTTAAAACTAACTATGGCTACACCTTC. The entire variable domain, with the rest obtained from reference TRBV2 and TRBJ1-2, is as follows: EPEVTQTPSHQVTQMGQEVILRCVPISNHLYFYWYRQILGQKVEFLVSFYNNEISEKSEIFDDQFSVERPDGSNFTLKIRSTKLEDSAMYFCASSTLVGGRLKTNYGYTFGSGTRLTVV.

Only a few counts were recorded for this clonotype. V usage is TRBV10-3 and J usage is TRBJ1-5; 9 positions match TRBD1. Germline CDR1 and CDR2: ENHRY and SYGVKD. With 6 bases clipped from V and 4 bases from J, the junction kept 7 bases outside the gene matches. The CDR3 has 15 residues. The CDR3 loop is CAISAGTGRNQPQHF. The CDR3 DNA reads as TGTGCCATCAGCGCCGGGACAGGGAGAAATCAGCCCCAGCATTTT.

V and J are TRBV20-1 and TRBJ1-2; TRBD1 aligns across 7 bases. CDR3 length equals 11 residues. With V trimmed by 6 bases and J by 8 bases, 6 bases remained unmatched. Per the germline V gene, CDR1 is DFQATT and CDR2 is SNEGSKA (reference sequence). The CDR3 is CSAHGTVGYTF. The CDR3 DNA sequence: TGCAGTGCCCATGGGACAGTCGGCTACACCTTC.

Worth noting for this clonotype: At one boundary the junction diverges from the germline segment, which might be a read error. The chain employs TRBV20-1 and TRBJ2-1; D unresolved. Germline-derived CDR1 and CDR2 are DFQATT and SNEGSKA (reference sequence). The CDR3 spans 14 residues. The CDR3 region has the DNA TGCAGTGGTACCGAAAGGAGCTCCTGCAATGAGCAGTTCTTC. Protein sequence: CSGTERSSCNEQFF.

CDR3 protein: CASSSQGGSEQYF. In nucleotides, the CDR3 is TGTGCCAGCAGTTCACAGGGGGGGAGCGAGCAGTACTTC. The chain couples TRBV6-5 to TRBJ2-7, with a weak D call TRBD1 (8 bases). Germline-derived CDR1 and CDR2 are MNHEY and SVGAGI. The V gene lost 4 bases and the J gene lost 6 bases, with 13 bases spanning the gap. The CDR3 is 13 amino acids.

The rearrangement uses TRBV6-1 and TRBJ1-4; D gene uncertain. The length of the CDR3 is 14 residues. Trimming took 2 bases from V and 7 from J, leaving 11 bases between them. Per the germline V gene, CDR1 is MNHNS and CDR2 is SASEGT. CDR3 sequence: CASSEYWGGEKLFF. The CDR3 DNA follows: TGTGCCAGCAGTGAATATTGGGGTGGTGAAAAACTGTTTTTT.